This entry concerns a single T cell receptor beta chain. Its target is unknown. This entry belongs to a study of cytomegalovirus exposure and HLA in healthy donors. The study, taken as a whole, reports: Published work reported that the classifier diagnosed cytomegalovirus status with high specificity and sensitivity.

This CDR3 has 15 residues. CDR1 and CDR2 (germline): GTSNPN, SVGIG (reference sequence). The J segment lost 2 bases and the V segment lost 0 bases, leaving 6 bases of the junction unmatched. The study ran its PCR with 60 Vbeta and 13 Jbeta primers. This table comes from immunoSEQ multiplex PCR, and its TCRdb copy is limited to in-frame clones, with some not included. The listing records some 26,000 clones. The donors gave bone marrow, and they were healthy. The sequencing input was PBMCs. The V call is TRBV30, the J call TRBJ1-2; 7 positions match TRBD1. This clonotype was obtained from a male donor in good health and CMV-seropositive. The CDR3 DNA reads TGTGCCTGGAGTGTACAGGGGCCGGGGAACTATGGCTACACCTTC. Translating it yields CAWSVQGPGNYGYTF.